The 26 T cell receptor beta chains listed next were all sequenced from one sample in a study of T cell clones after liver transplantation. Clones were sequenced by immunoSEQ multiplex PCR, and TCRdb holds only the in-frame ones, with some missing. Of roughly 15,000 clones listed, roughly 84% are singletons. This material consisted of CD8+ T cells from blood, taken 47 months after liver transplant. These receptors were collected from a human patient who received a liver transplant. Among the T cells, some may be from the graft donor.

CDR3 DNA sequence: TGCGCCAGCAGCCAAGAGATCCAGCGGGGTTACGAGCAGTACTTC. Its translation is CASSQEIQRGYEQYF. The rearrangement joins TRBV4-1 to TRBJ2-7; 7 bases agree with TRBD2. V lost 0 bases and J lost 4; bases outside the gene matches: 6. Germline CDR1 reads MGHRA; CDR2 reads YSYEKL. The CDR3 length is 15 residues.

This clone was found a few times. CDR3 bases: TGTGCCAGCAGCCACGTCACAGATACGCAGTATTTT. Protein: CASSHVTDTQYF. J is TRBJ2-3 and V is TRBV14; D unresolved. V was trimmed by 3 bases and J by 2 bases, leaving 3 bases between them. This CDR3 is built from 12 residues. Germline CDR1 and CDR2: SGHDN and FVKESK. Using reference TRBV14 and TRBJ2-3 for the parts outside the CDR3, the full variable domain is EAGVTQFPSHSVIEKGQTVTLRCDPISGHDNLYWYRRVMGKEIKFLLHFVKESKQDESGMPNNRFLAERTGGTYSTLKVQPAELEDSGVYFCASSHVTDTQYFGPGTRLTVL.

The V and J genes are TRBV11-2 and TRBJ2-1; 12 nucleotides match TRBD2. J lost 6 bases, V lost 6 bases, and 6 bases had no gene match. Per the germline V gene, CDR1 is SGHAT and CDR2 is FQNNGV. This CDR3 contains 15 residues. The CDR3: CASRPTSGRGNEQFF. CDR3 nucleotides: TGTGCCAGCAGACCGACTAGCGGGAGAGGCAATGAGCAGTTCTTC.

The J gene is TRBJ2-3, the V gene TRBV7-9, with 10 nucleotides matching TRBD2. The CDR3 spans 19 residues. V lost 4 bases to trimming and J lost 7 bases; unmatched junction nucleotides: 20. Germline V gene lookup returns CDR1 SEHNR and CDR2 FQNEAQ (reference sequence). The CDR3 coding sequence is TGTGCCAGCAGCTCTCTCCAAATAGCTAGCGGGGGAGCTATGAATACGCAGTATTTT. Protein: CASSSLQIASGGAMNTQYF. The variable domain in full, with the rest retrieved from reference TRBV7-9 and TRBJ2-3, is DTGVSQNPRHKITKRGQNVTFRCDPISEHNRLYWYRQTLGQGPEFLTYFQNEAQLEKSRLLSDRFSAERPKGSFSTLEIQRTEQGDSAMYLCASSSLQIASGGAMNTQYFGPGTRLTVL.

The J gene is TRBJ1-1, the V gene TRBV7-8; D unclear. Looked up from germline, CDR1 is SGHVS and CDR2 is FQNEAQ. The CDR3 runs to 13 residues. V was shortened by 5 bases and J by 1 base, with 8 bases between the two germline ends. Written as DNA, the CDR3 is TGTGCCAGCAGCATACCGGGGAACACTGAAGCTTTCTTT. Translated: CASSIPGNTEAFF.

J is TRBJ2-7 and V is TRBV5-1; D remains ambiguous. This CDR3 spans 12 amino acids. Germline CDR1 and CDR2: SGHRS and YFSETQ. V lost 4 bases and J lost 5, with 10 bases in between. The CDR3 sequence: CASSLQMDEQYF. CDR3 nucleotides: TGCGCCAGCAGCCTGCAGATGGACGAGCAGTACTTC.

The chain links TRBV11-2 to TRBJ2-3; unclear D gene. Trimming pared 3 bases from V and 6 bases from J, leaving 10 bases between. CDR1 is SGHAT and CDR2 is FQNNGV in the germline V gene. The CDR3 is 13 amino acids. CDR3 DNA sequence: TGTGCCAGCAGCTTGAGTCCGCAGGATACGCAGTATTTT. Its protein is CASSLSPQDTQYF.

The chain employs TRBV6-5 and TRBJ2-1, with D unclear. Germline V gives CDR1 MNHEY, CDR2 SVGAGI. The CDR3 has 13 residues. V was shortened by 0 bases and J by 6 bases, with 6 bases between the two germline ends. The CDR3 coding sequence is TGTGCCAGCAGTTACTCGCAGGCCAATGAGCAGTTCTTC. Amino acids: CASSYSQANEQFF.

The rearrangement uses TRBV5-6 and TRBJ1-2, with D unresolved. The CDR3 totals 13 residues. V lost 3 bases to trimming and J lost 2 bases, with 8 bases between them. CDR1 is SGHDT, CDR2 YYEEEE, per germline. CDR3 residues: CASSSSLNYGYTF. Written as DNA, the CDR3 is TGTGCCAGCAGCTCCTCATTAAACTATGGCTACACCTTC.

This chain connects TRBV15 to TRBJ2-3; maybe TRBD1 (6 bases). Germline V gene data show CDR1 as LNHNV and CDR2 as YYDKDF (reference sequence). The CDR3 runs to 17 residues. Trimming stripped 3 bases from V and 0 bases from J, with 16 bases between. CDR3 DNA sequence: TGTGCCACCAGCAGTCCTGGGGGCGTATTGAGCACAGATACGCAGTATTTT. This gives the protein CATSSPGGVLSTDTQYF.

The chain carries TRBV27 and TRBJ1-5, with D possibly being TRBD1 (5 bases). This CDR3 comprises 14 residues. V was cut by 0 bases and J by 7 bases, with 10 bases left in between. Germline V CDR1 and CDR2: MNHEY, SMNVEV (reference sequence). CDR3 sequence (DNA): TGTGCCAGCAGTTTATCAGGGGATTTACAGCCCCAGCATTTT. Translating it yields CASSLSGDLQPQHF.

This rearrangement joins TRBV28 to TRBJ2-7; D possibly matches TRBD1 or TRBD2 (5 bases each). This CDR3 contains 14 residues. V gave up 6 bases and J gave up 3 bases, with 15 bases separating them. CDR1 and CDR2 from the germline V gene are MDHEN and SYDVKM. The CDR3 bases are TGTGCCAGCAGCCCTATGGGGGTCGACTACGAGCAGTACTTC. It translates to CASSPMGVDYEQYF.

The chain recombines TRBV13 with TRBJ2-3; maybe TRBD2 (5 bases). Germline V gene data show CDR1 as PRHDT and CDR2 as FYEKMQ (reference sequence). V lost 2 bases to trimming and J lost 5 bases, with 14 bases between them. The CDR3 has 15 residues. The CDR3 DNA sequence: TGTGCCAGCAGCTTACGGGAATCGGCTATAGATACGCAGTATTTT. It encodes CASSLRESAIDTQYF.

The chain uses TRBV7-3 and TRBJ1-5; D is unclear. This CDR3 comprises 15 residues. CDR1 and CDR2 from the germline V gene are SGHTA and FQGTGA. V was cut by 0 bases and J by 4 bases, with 10 bases left in between. The CDR3 sequence: CASSLTAVTNQPQHF. The CDR3 bases are TGTGCCAGCAGCTTAACGGCAGTCACGAATCAGCCCCAGCATTTT.

This rearrangement joins TRBV19 to TRBJ1-2; maybe TRBD1 (5 bases). The CDR3 extends over 13 amino acids. Trimming took off 5 bases at V and 4 bases at J, with 11 bases between the two ends. The germline CDR1 and CDR2 sequences are LNHDA and SQIVND (reference sequence). The CDR3 loop is CASSLGASYGYTF. CDR3 bases: TGTGCCAGTAGTCTCGGGGCCTCCTATGGCTACACCTTC.

As for this clone: Just one base apart from a much larger clone, this may be a read error. Additional DNA sequences in this sample encode the identical CDR3. The J gene is TRBJ1-5, the V gene TRBV19; tentative D call: TRBD1 (5 bases). The germline gives CDR1 LNHDA, CDR2 SQIVND (reference sequence). This CDR3 region has 13 residues. The V end lost 9 bases, the J end lost 0 bases, and 9 bases lay between the germline ends. CDR3 residues: CASDSYSNQPQHF. CDR3 nucleotides: TGTGCCAGCGACAGCTATAGCAATCAGCCCCAGCATTTT.

This clone was recorded once. The V call is TRBV7-2, the J call TRBJ1-6; tentatively, D is TRBD1 (5 bases). The CDR3 length is 16 residues. Germline-derived CDR1 and CDR2 are SGHTA and FQGNSA. The germline V and J ends were trimmed by 6 bases and 4 bases, with 16 bases remaining between them. The CDR3 spells CASRLRGGQYNSPLHF. The CDR3 nucleotides are TGTGCCAGCAGGCTTCGGGGAGGACAATATAATTCACCCCTCCACTTT.

This clone was recorded only once. The chain employs TRBV19 and TRBJ1-5; tentatively, D is TRBD1 (6 bases). The CDR3 contains 12 residues. Germline assignment: CDR1 LNHDA and CDR2 SQIVND (reference sequence). The V and J ends lost 9 bases and 6 bases respectively, with 12 bases between them. Here the CDR3 DNA reads TGTGCCAGCGTTCAGGGGCTTCAGCCCCAGCATTTT. Amino acid sequence: CASVQGLQPQHF.

This chain connects TRBV6-6 to TRBJ1-1; D is unresolved. The V end was cut by 7 bases, the J end by 1 base, with 10 bases between. The CDR3 covers 13 residues. Germline V gives CDR1 MNHNY, CDR2 SVGAGI (reference sequence). The CDR3 loop reads CASIEWGNTEAFF. The CDR3, as DNA: TGTGCCAGCATCGAATGGGGGAACACTGAAGCTTTCTTT.

The rearrangement joins TRBV10-3 to TRBJ2-7; D may be TRBD2 (5 bases). The CDR3 runs to 14 residues. The ends were cut back, 5 bases at V and 2 bases at J, with 13 bases in the middle. Germline V gives CDR1 ENHRY, CDR2 SYGVKD. The CDR3 sequence: CAISPGVNTYEQYF. The CDR3 DNA is TGTGCCATCAGTCCCGGGGTCAATACCTACGAGCAGTACTTC.

The chain joins TRBV14 to TRBJ1-1; no definite D call. The CDR3 is made up of 12 amino acids. Trimming pared 4 bases from V and 7 bases from J, leaving 10 bases between. The germline CDR1 and CDR2 sequences are SGHDN and FVKESK. The CDR3 region is CASSPQPREAFF. The CDR3 bases are TGTGCCAGCAGCCCGCAGCCCCGTGAAGCTTTCTTT.

This rearrangement joins TRBV5-1 to TRBJ2-2; 10 nucleotides align to TRBD1. With V trimmed by 4 bases and J by 6 bases, 9 bases remained unmatched. This CDR3 region has 16 residues. Germline assignment: CDR1 SGHRS and CDR2 YFSETQ. The CDR3 DNA reads TGCGCCAGCAGCCACCAAGGGACAGGGGATCCCGGGGAGCTGTTTTTT. Translation: CASSHQGTGDPGELFF.

The chain carries TRBV27 and TRBJ2-7; D uncertain. CDR1 is MNHEY, CDR2 SMNVEV, per germline (reference sequence). This CDR3 is 13 amino acids long. The ends were cut back, 0 bases at V and 5 bases at J, with 8 bases in the middle. The CDR3 reads CASSLSPGNEQYF. CDR3 bases: TGTGCCAGCAGTTTATCACCGGGCAACGAGCAGTACTTC.

V and J are TRBV30 and TRBJ2-7; TRBD1 might be the D (6 bases). With 0 bases removed from V and 6 bases from J, the gap between germline ends came to 12 bases. The length of the CDR3 is 13 residues. Germline values: CDR1 GTSNPN, CDR2 SVGIG (reference sequence). CDR3 DNA sequence: TGTGCCTGGAGTGTATCCGCAGGGGTCGAGCAGTACTTC. It yields the protein CAWSVSAGVEQYF.

This rearrangement joins TRBV4-2 to TRBJ2-7; 8 nucleotides align to TRBD1. J was trimmed by 4 bases and V by 0 bases; bases with no gene match: 5. This CDR3 has 15 residues. CDR1 and CDR2 from the germline V gene are LGHNA and YNFKEQ. The chain's CDR3 is CASSQDGTGPYEQYF. CDR3 DNA sequence: TGTGCCAGCAGCCAAGATGGGACAGGACCGTACGAGCAGTACTTC.

The chain has TRBV28 and TRBJ1-1; perhaps TRBD1 as D (5 bases). Trimming left V 1 base short and J 4 bases short, with 10 bases between. Per the germline V gene, CDR1 is MDHEN and CDR2 is SYDVKM. CDR3 length equals 14 residues. Written as DNA, the CDR3 is TGTGCCAGCAGTTTATTGGGGCGGGGCACTGAAGCTTTCTTT. Translation gives CASSLLGRGTEAFF.